Below are 13 T cell receptor beta chains sequenced from a single sample in a study of PD-1 blockade in classical Hodgkin lymphoma. TCRdb's copy holds only in-frame clones and misses some; the assay was immunoSEQ multiplex PCR. In the table there are more than 35,000 clones, over 65% of which are singletons. With no exception, relapse followed autologous stem cell transplantation in all patients, and brentuximab vedotin exposure varied. The sequences come from peripheral blood mononuclear cells (PBMCs), collected before the second cycle of nivolumab. Receptors were obtained from a human donor with classical Hodgkin lymphoma.

This chain joins TRBV6-5 and TRBJ1-1; a weak D match, TRBD1 (6 bases). Germline V gene lookup returns CDR1 MNHEY and CDR2 SVGAGI. The CDR3 covers 13 residues. V was trimmed by 8 bases and J by 1 base, leaving 11 bases between them. DNA for the CDR3: TGTGCCAGCGGGAGAGGGGGGAACACTGAAGCTTTCTTT. As protein: CASGRGGNTEAFF.

This chain connects TRBV7-8 to TRBJ1-4; D gene ambiguous. The V and J ends lost 3 bases and 7 bases respectively, with 9 bases between them. The germline CDR1 and CDR2 sequences are SGHVS and FQNEAQ. The CDR3 is 13 residues long. CDR3 protein: CASSLQFAEKLFF. As DNA, the CDR3 is TGTGCCAGCAGCTTGCAATTCGCTGAAAAACTGTTTTTT.

The chain carries TRBV6-5 and TRBJ2-7; 11 bases line up with TRBD2. The V gene's germline CDR1 is MNHEY and CDR2 SVGAGI. V lost 5 bases, J lost 3 bases, and 3 bases stayed unmatched. CDR3 size: 14 residues. CDR3 DNA: TGTGCCAGCAGTGTAGCGGGGGGGCACTACGAGCAGTACTTC. It is translated as CASSVAGGHYEQYF.

The chain uses TRBV15 and TRBJ1-2; no firm D call. The CDR3 has 16 amino acids. CDR1 and CDR2 (germline): LNHNV, YYDKDF (reference sequence). V lost 0 bases, J lost 6 bases, and 17 bases lay in between. The CDR3 coding sequence is TGTGCCACCAGCAGAGATTGGGGATCAAACGGGCATGGCTACACCTTC. It is translated as CATSRDWGSNGHGYTF.

This clone has a single count. In DNA form, the CDR3 reads TGTGCCAGCAGTGCACTTGTGGCAACTAATGAAAAACTGTTTTTT. Its translation is CASSALVATNEKLFF. The chain links TRBV6-1 to TRBJ1-4; D gene unclear. Germline V gives CDR1 MNHNS, CDR2 SASEGT. V was pared by 4 bases and J by 0 bases, with 9 bases between. This CDR3 is 15 amino acids long.

Note on this clone: An end of the junction differs from the germline gene, which may be a read error. The chain links TRBV5-8 to TRBJ2-7; D unresolved. The CDR3 is 14 amino acids. Germline-derived CDR1 and CDR2 are SGHTS and YDEGEE. CDR3 sequence (DNA): TGCGCCAGCAGCCCCCGGCTAGGGCCCTACGAGCAGTACTTC. This codes for CASSPRLGPYEQYF.

The chain has TRBV5-6 and TRBJ2-5; 8 nucleotides agree with TRBD2. The CDR3 spans 16 residues. The germline V gene encodes CDR1 SGHDT and CDR2 YYEEEE. V was clipped by 5 bases and J by 9 bases; unmatched bases: 18. CDR3 coding DNA: TGTGCCAGCAGATATGGGACGGGGGGGTCACTAGGGGCCCAGTACTTC. Protein sequence: CASRYGTGGSLGAQYF.

This clone was detected only once. The chain combines TRBV5-1 with TRBJ1-1; D gene unclear. This CDR3 region has 17 residues. CDR1 and CDR2 (germline): SGHRS, YFSETQ. The ends were cut back, 1 base at V and 4 bases at J, with 20 bases in the middle. The CDR3 spells CASSLNVRRSAGTEAFF. In DNA, the CDR3 is TGCGCCAGCAGCTTGAATGTCCGGAGATCTGCTGGCACTGAAGCTTTCTTT.

The CDR3 DNA reads TGCAGCGTTGAACTCGGGGAGACCCAGTACTTC. Its protein product is CSVELGETQYF. The chain uses TRBV29-1 and TRBJ2-5; D gene uncertain. This CDR3 has 11 amino acids. Trimming took off 2 bases at V and 5 bases at J, with 6 bases between the two ends. The germline V gene has CDR1 SQVTM and CDR2 ANQGSEA.

The V gene is TRBV21-1, the J gene TRBJ2-7; TRBD2 is the table's D call and was not checked against the DNA. TRBV21-1 is a known pseudogene. CDR3 size: 11 residues. The CDR3 here is CASSSELEQYF. CDR3 DNA: TGTGCCAGCAGCAGCGAGCTGGAGCAGTACTTC.

The chain links TRBV9 to TRBJ2-7; 10 bases match TRBD2. CDR1 is SGDLS and CDR2 is YYNGEE in the germline V gene. V shed 4 bases, J shed 7 bases, and the junction held 11 bases outside the gene matches. CDR3 length: 15 amino acids. DNA for the CDR3: TGTGCCAGCAGCTTCAGCGGGGGGGCCGGAGAGGAGCAGTACTTC. It yields the protein CASSFSGGAGEEQYF.

This rearrangement joins TRBV4-3 to TRBJ2-7, with a possible D match to TRBD2 (5 bases). Looked up from germline, CDR1 is LGHNA and CDR2 is YSLEER. CDR3 length equals 15 residues. Trimming took 1 base from V and 0 from J, leaving 10 bases between them. CDR3: CASSQGLGSSYEQYF. The CDR3 DNA follows: TGCGCCAGCAGCCAAGGGCTAGGGAGCTCCTACGAGCAGTACTTC.

The V and J genes are TRBV5-1 and TRBJ2-4; D unresolved. CDR3 size: 13 residues. CDR1 and CDR2 from the germline V gene are SGHRS and YFSETQ. Trimming shortened V by 4 bases and J by 8 bases, and 13 bases separated the two germline ends. The CDR3 protein is CASSQSSRDIQYF. The CDR3 coding sequence is TGCGCCAGCAGCCAAAGTTCACGAGACATTCAGTACTTC. Full variable domain (missing parts from reference TRBV5-1 and TRBJ2-4): KAGVTQTPRYLIKTRGQQVTLSCSPISGHRSVSWYQQTPGQGLQFLFEYFSETQRNKGNFPGRFSGRQFSNSRSEMNVSTLELGDSALYLCASSQSSRDIQYFGAGTRLSVL.